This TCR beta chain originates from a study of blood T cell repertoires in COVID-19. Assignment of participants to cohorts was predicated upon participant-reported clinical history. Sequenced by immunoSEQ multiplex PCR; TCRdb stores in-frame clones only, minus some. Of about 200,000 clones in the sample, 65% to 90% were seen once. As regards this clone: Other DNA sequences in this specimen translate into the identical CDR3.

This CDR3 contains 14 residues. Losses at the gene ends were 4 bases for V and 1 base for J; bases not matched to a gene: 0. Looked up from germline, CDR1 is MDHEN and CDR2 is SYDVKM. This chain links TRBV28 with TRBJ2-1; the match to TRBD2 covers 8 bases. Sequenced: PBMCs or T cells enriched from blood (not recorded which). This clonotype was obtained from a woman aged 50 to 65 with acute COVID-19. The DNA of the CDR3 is TGTGCCAGCAGTTCTAGCGGGTCCTACAATGAGCAGTTCTTC. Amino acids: CASSSSGSYNEQFF.